Below, 22 T cell receptor beta chains from the same sample are listed, as sequenced in a study of OX40 agonist ivuxolimab in advanced cancers. Repertoires were generated with immunoSEQ multiplex PCR, while TCRdb's copy carries only in-frame clones and drops some. The profile shows about 58,000 clones, less than 85% of them singletons. The sequencing used CD4+ or CD8+ T cells sorted from blood, collected in a trial of the OX40 agonist ivuxolimab. The receptor set was obtained from an adult with an advanced solid tumor such as melanoma, head and neck, liver or kidney cancer.

This clone is a singleton in its sample. The V gene is TRBV7-2, the J gene TRBJ2-7, with TRBD2 as a possible D gene (5 bases). The germline V gene has CDR1 SGHTA and CDR2 FQGNSA. The CDR3 runs to 15 residues. Between the trimmed V and J ends, which lost 5 bases and 0 bases, there was a span of 14 bases. The DNA of the CDR3 is TGTGCCAGCAGCCCTGAGCCGGGGAGCTCCTACGAGCAGTACTTC. It specifies CASSPEPGSSYEQYF.

The gene calls are TRBV19 and TRBJ2-1; D is unclear. The germline V gene has CDR1 LNHDA and CDR2 SQIVND (reference sequence). Deletions cut 5 bases from V and 0 bases from J, with 14 bases between. This CDR3 spans 16 amino acids. CDR3 coding DNA: TGTGCCAGTAGTCCACCCCCGAGGAACTCCTACAATGAGCAGTTCTTC. The encoded protein is CASSPPPRNSYNEQFF.

This clone was counted only a few times. This chain uses TRBV18 with TRBJ1-1; TRBD1 aligns across 9 bases. The germline CDR1 and CDR2 sequences are KGHSH and LQKENI. The CDR3 runs to 16 residues. With V trimmed by 3 bases and J by 5 bases, 10 bases remained unmatched. CDR3 DNA: TGTGCCAGCTCACCCTATACCGGGACAGGGTATACTGAAGCTTTCTTT. Translation gives CASSPYTGTGYTEAFF.

This chain links TRBV19 with TRBJ1-2; D might be TRBD1 (5 bases). Trimming removed 3 bases from V and 8 bases from J, with 25 bases in between. Germline assignment: CDR1 LNHDA and CDR2 SQIVND (reference sequence). The CDR3 has 17 residues. In nucleotides, the CDR3 is TGTGCCAGTAGTATGGTGGGGCCCCGGATGAGTAGTGGGGGCTACACCTTC. This codes for CASSMVGPRMSSGGYTF.

This clone is a singleton in its sample. The chain has TRBV27 and TRBJ1-6; TRBD1 is a possible D gene (5 bases). The CDR3 has 14 amino acids. Between the trimmed V and J ends, which lost 3 bases and 5 bases, there was a span of 8 bases. The germline V gene has CDR1 MNHEY and CDR2 SMNVEV (reference sequence). This CDR3 reads CASSLRGNNSPLHF. The CDR3 nucleotides read TGTGCCAGCAGTTTGAGGGGTAATAATTCACCCCTCCACTTT.

The chain uses TRBV5-1 and TRBJ2-3, with a possible D match to TRBD2 (6 bases). Germline loops: CDR1 SGHRS, CDR2 YFSETQ. V was shortened by 0 bases and J by 4 bases, with 15 bases between the two germline ends. This CDR3 has 16 amino acids. The CDR3 sequence is CASSLAVGGTPDTQYF. The CDR3 DNA is TGCGCCAGCAGCTTGGCTGTCGGGGGTACCCCAGATACGCAGTATTTT.

J is TRBJ2-1 and V is TRBV7-2; tentative D call: TRBD1 (6 bases). The CDR3 runs 17 residues. The V gene lost 1 base and the J gene lost 4 bases, with 17 bases spanning the gap. Germline CDR1 SGHTA, CDR2 FQGNSA. The CDR3 reads CASSLERQARVYNEQFF. The CDR3 DNA reads TGTGCCAGCAGCTTAGAGAGACAGGCAAGGGTATACAATGAGCAGTTCTTC.

The rearrangement uses TRBV2 and TRBJ1-1, with a possible D match to TRBD1 (5 bases). Trimming took off 3 bases at V and 0 bases at J, with 8 bases between the two ends. Per germline, CDR1 SNHLY and CDR2 FYNNEI. This CDR3 is built from 14 residues. CDR3 sequence reads: CASSDRGMNTEAFF. The CDR3 nucleotides are TGTGCCAGCAGTGACCGGGGCATGAACACTGAAGCTTTCTTT.

V gene TRBV5-1 combines with J gene TRBJ1-1; no reliable D call. CDR1 SGHRS and CDR2 YFSETQ come from the germline V gene. The CDR3 runs to 13 residues. V shed 2 bases and J shed 4 bases, with 9 bases lying between them. Written as DNA, the CDR3 is TGCGCCAGCAGCTTTGACTGGGCCACTGAAGCTTTCTTT. It yields the protein CASSFDWATEAFF. Full variable domain (remainder filled in from reference TRBV5-1 and TRBJ1-1): KAGVTQTPRYLIKTRGQQVTLSCSPISGHRSVSWYQQTPGQGLQFLFEYFSETQRNKGNFPGRFSGRQFSNSRSEMNVSTLELGDSALYLCASSFDWATEAFFGQGTRLTVV.

The chain couples TRBV2 to TRBJ2-5; D unresolved. The CDR3 sequence is 10 residues long. V lost 8 bases, J lost 4 bases, and 5 bases lay in between. The germline CDR1 and CDR2 sequences are SNHLY and FYNNEI. CDR3: CASSTETQYF. The CDR3 region has the DNA TGTGCCAGCTCTACAGAGACCCAGTACTTC.

In this sample, this clone turned up once. The chain uses TRBV4-1 and TRBJ1-4; perhaps TRBD1 as D (5 bases). The CDR3 loop spans 15 amino acids. CDR1 and CDR2 from the germline V gene are MGHRA and YSYEKL. V lost 1 base and J lost 3, with 9 bases in between. The CDR3 loop is CASSQAQVSNEKLFF. The CDR3 region has the DNA TGCGCCAGCAGCCAAGCACAGGTCTCTAATGAAAAACTGTTTTTT.

V and J are TRBV6-5 and TRBJ2-3; TRBD1 or TRBD2 may be the D gene (8 bases each). CDR1 is MNHEY, CDR2 SVGAGI, per germline. V was cut by 2 bases and J by 1 base, with 13 bases left in between. The CDR3 consists of 16 residues. The CDR3 reads CASSYRGGQGTDTQYF. Here the CDR3 DNA reads TGTGCCAGCAGTTACCGGGGGGGACAGGGCACAGATACGCAGTATTTT.

The chain recombines TRBV7-9 with TRBJ1-4, with D uncertain. The germline V gene encodes CDR1 SEHNR and CDR2 FQNEAQ (reference sequence). This CDR3 has 12 amino acids. The V end was cut by 5 bases, the J end by 8 bases, with 9 bases between. The CDR3 DNA sequence: TGTGCCAGCAGCAAAGGTGGCGAAAAACTGTTTTTT. This translates into CASSKGGEKLFF.

This clone was found once. The CDR3 nucleotides are TGTGCCAGCAGCACGGACAGGGGGAACTATGGCTACACCTTC. It codes for CASSTDRGNYGYTF. The chain combines TRBV5-4 with TRBJ1-2, with 10 positions matching TRBD1. Looked up from germline, CDR1 is SGHNT and CDR2 is YYREEE (reference sequence). V was pared by 4 bases and J by 2 bases, with 2 bases of the junction left unmatched. The CDR3 has 14 residues.

This chain links TRBV21-1 with TRBJ1-1; the DNA was not compared with TRBD1, the D call given in the table. TRBV21-1 is listed as a pseudogene. The CDR3 runs to 16 residues. The CDR3 DNA follows: TGTGCCAGCAGCATCTGCCGGCAGGGGGCGAGGACTGAAGCTTTCTTT. Protein sequence: CASSICRQGARTEAFF.

This chain uses TRBV12-5 with TRBJ2-5; 7 nucleotides align to TRBD1. CDR1 is LGHNT and CDR2 is FRNRAP in the germline V gene. This CDR3 has 14 residues. Trimming cost V 6 bases and J 5 bases; bases outside gene matches: 9. CDR3 sequence: CASGKDRPGETQYF. The CDR3 coding sequence is TGTGCTAGTGGAAAGGACAGGCCTGGGGAGACCCAGTACTTC.

This chain connects TRBV19 to TRBJ2-3; TRBD2 matches at 7 bases. V lost 1 base and J lost 3; bases outside the gene matches: 4. The CDR3 is 15 residues long. Germline V lookup: CDR1 LNHDA, CDR2 SQIVND (reference sequence). In DNA, the CDR3 is TGTGCCAGTAGTATAGGGCTAGCGGAGACAGATACGCAGTATTTT. Residues: CASSIGLAETDTQYF.

The CDR3 DNA follows: TGTGCCAGCAGCGTCGACAGGGGGAACTCACCCCTCCACTTT. It codes for CASSVDRGNSPLHF. V and J are TRBV9 and TRBJ1-6; 9 bases are shared with TRBD1. This CDR3 region has 14 residues. Germline CDR1 and CDR2: SGDLS and YYNGEE. The V segment lost 2 bases and the J segment 10 bases; nucleotides outside the gene matches: 4.

The chain combines TRBV7-9 with TRBJ2-3; 14 bases line up with TRBD2. The J segment lost 5 bases and the V segment lost 5 bases, leaving 9 bases of the junction unmatched. Germline V gene sequence: CDR1 SEHNR, CDR2 FQNEAQ (reference sequence). CDR3 size: 17 residues. The CDR3 loop is CASSRGTSGGRGDTQYF. Here the CDR3 DNA reads TGTGCCAGCAGCCGTGGGACTAGCGGGGGCAGGGGAGATACGCAGTATTTT.

V usage is TRBV10-3 and J usage is TRBJ2-7; D is ambiguous. CDR3 length: 14 residues. With 4 bases removed from V and 4 bases from J, the gap between germline ends came to 14 bases. Germline CDR1 is ENHRY and CDR2 is SYGVKD. This CDR3 is CAISVLVPPYEQYF. CDR3 DNA: TGTGCCATCAGTGTATTGGTACCACCTTACGAGCAGTACTTC.

The rearrangement links TRBV6-6 to TRBJ2-7; 7 bases align to TRBD1. The CDR3 contains 16 residues. Looked up from germline, CDR1 is MNHNY and CDR2 is SVGAGI (reference sequence). The J segment lost 2 bases and the V segment lost 5 bases, leaving 12 bases of the junction unmatched. The CDR3 coding sequence is TGTGCCAGCAGTCCGCTTGCCGACAGGGCGACCTACGAGCAGTACTTC. It specifies CASSPLADRATYEQYF.

This clone appeared a few times. The gene calls are TRBV28 and TRBJ2-3; 11 positions match TRBD1. The J segment lost 6 bases and the V segment lost 6 bases, leaving 11 bases of the junction unmatched. This CDR3 comprises 16 residues. CDR1 and CDR2 from the germline V gene are MDHEN and SYDVKM. The chain's CDR3 is CASRGTGQGVSDTQYF. CDR3 nucleotide sequence: TGTGCCAGCAGGGGGACGGGACAGGGGGTTTCGGATACGCAGTATTTT.